These 17 T cell receptor beta chains share one sample of origin, sequenced in a study of T-cell reconstitution after alpha-beta-depleted transplantation in children. This sample's TCRbeta library carried unique molecular identifier barcodes. MiXCR was run by TCRdb on the PCR reads, yielding one entry per CDR3 protein. This sample has approximately 490,000 distinct CDR3 sequences, with about 10% found just once. This material consisted of PBMCs, taken before TCRalphabeta/CD19-depleted stem cell transplant. The receptors originated from a child between 2 and 9 years old with inherited bone marrow failure, due to receive a stem cell transplant.

This clonotype appeared once. The V gene is TRBV19, the J gene TRBJ2-7; D gene unclear. Germline lookup yields CDR1 LNHDA and CDR2 SQIVND (reference sequence). The V and J ends lost 0 bases and 3 bases respectively, with 6 bases between them. This CDR3 is built from 13 residues. In DNA, the CDR3 is TGTGCCAGTAGTATAGACCCCCACTACGAGCAGTACTTC. Translating gives CASSIDPHYEQYF.

The chain joins TRBV19 to TRBJ1-2; D is uncertain. The CDR3 extends over 14 amino acids. Germline lookup yields CDR1 LNHDA and CDR2 SQIVND (reference sequence). V lost 6 bases, J lost 4 bases, and 15 bases lay in between. CDR3: CASRSPKGSYGYTF. CDR3 DNA sequence: TGTGCCAGTAGATCCCCGAAGGGCAGCTATGGCTACACCTTC.

This clonotype was observed at least ten times. This chain uses TRBV5-1 with TRBJ1-1; D may be TRBD1 (6 bases). Germline CDR1 is SGHRS and CDR2 is YFSETQ. V dropped 3 bases and J dropped 1 base, with 22 bases sitting between them. The CDR3 is 18 residues long. The chain's CDR3 is CASSSVPQGVWTNTEAFF. As DNA, the CDR3 is TGCGCCAGCAGCTCAGTACCACAGGGCGTGTGGACGAACACTGAAGCTTTCTTT.

This clonotype showed up many times. The chain employs TRBV10-3 and TRBJ1-2, with D maybe TRBD1 (6 bases). The V and J ends lost 6 bases and 2 bases respectively, with 10 bases between them. There are 13 residues in the CDR3. Germline assignment: CDR1 ENHRY and CDR2 SYGVKD. The CDR3 region has the DNA TGTGCCATCAGCGAGGGGGGGAACTATGGCTACACCTTC. Translating gives CAISEGGNYGYTF.

With regard to this clonotype: At one end, the junction sequence differs from germline, possibly due to a read error. J is TRBJ2-1 and V is TRBV10-2; 10 bases line up with TRBD2. This CDR3 comprises 19 residues. The germline V gene encodes CDR1 WSHSY and CDR2 SAAADI. The CDR3 bases are TGCGCCAGCAGTGGGAGGGGCGCGTCTAGCGGGGGTACCTACAATGAGCAGCTCTTC. Protein product: CASSGRGASSGGTYNEQLF.

This clonotype appeared many times. The rearrangement uses TRBV3-1 and TRBJ2-1, with D maybe TRBD2 (6 bases). Germline CDR1 and CDR2: LGHDT and YNNKEL (reference sequence). With 4 bases removed from V and 3 bases from J, the gap between germline ends came to 13 bases. The CDR3 is 15 residues long. The CDR3 DNA sequence: TGTGCCAGCAGCCGCCTCCCCGGGGGCTACAATGAGCAGTTCTTC. This encodes CASSRLPGGYNEQFF.

This clonotype was seen only a few times. This sequence joins TRBV29-1 and TRBJ2-6, with D uncertain. This CDR3 contains 13 residues. Per germline, CDR1 SQVTM and CDR2 ANQGSEA. Deletions cut 5 bases from V and 1 base from J, with 6 bases between. The DNA of the CDR3 is TGCAGCGTTCGGGCATCTGGGGCCAACGTCCTGACTTTC. It encodes CSVRASGANVLTF.

This clonotype was seen ten or more times. This chain joins TRBV5-1 and TRBJ2-5; D ambiguous. Germline V gene sequence: CDR1 SGHRS, CDR2 YFSETQ. Trimming pared 0 bases from V and 5 bases from J, leaving 14 bases between. The CDR3 has 15 amino acids. The CDR3: CASSLDLPGRETQYF. CDR3 DNA: TGCGCCAGCAGCTTGGATCTACCTGGGCGGGAGACCCAGTACTTC.

The genes are TRBV30 and TRBJ2-7, with D perhaps assigned TRBD1 or TRBD2 (7 bases each). The germline V gene has CDR1 GTSNPN and CDR2 SVGIG (reference sequence). V gave up 5 bases and J gave up 2 bases, with 16 bases separating them. The CDR3 is 14 amino acids. The CDR3 region is CAWGGGQLTYEQYF. DNA for the CDR3: TGTGCCTGGGGCGGGGGACAGCTTACCTACGAGCAGTACTTC. The full variable domain, completed using reference TRBV30 and TRBJ2-7, is SQTIHQWPATLVQPVGSPLSLECTVEGTSNPNLYWYRQAAGRGLQLLFYSVGIGQISSEVPQNLSASRPQDRQFILSSKKLLLSDSGFYLCAWGGGQLTYEQYFGPGTRLTVT.

This clonotype occurred a few times. The chain has TRBV10-3 and TRBJ2-5; possibly TRBD1 for D (5 bases). Germline CDR1 and CDR2: ENHRY and SYGVKD. The CDR3 runs to 12 residues. V was trimmed by 4 bases and J by 5 bases, leaving 8 bases between them. CDR3 loop: CAISVDSETQYF. In DNA, the CDR3 is TGTGCCATCAGTGTCGACAGCGAGACCCAGTACTTC.

The chain joins TRBV5-4 to TRBJ2-7; possible D gene TRBD2, 6 bases. CDR3 length equals 16 residues. Germline CDR1 SGHNT, CDR2 YYREEE (reference sequence). The V end lost 3 bases, the J end lost 2 bases, and 18 bases lay between the germline ends. The CDR3 DNA reads as TGTGCCAGCAGCTCACGGAGTCTAGCGCCAGCCTACGAGCAGTACTTC. Protein product: CASSSRSLAPAYEQYF.

In this sample, this clonotype turned up many times. One end of the junction fails to match germline, which may point to a read error. The chain joins TRBV5-1 to TRBJ1-1; 7 bases align to TRBD1. CDR1 is SGHRS, CDR2 YFSETQ, per germline. The CDR3 contains 14 residues. CDR3 coding DNA: TGTGCCAGCAGCTTGGACAGGCCGAACACTGAAGCTTTCTTT. It codes for CASSLDRPNTEAFF.

Many counts were recorded for this clonotype. As DNA, the CDR3 is TGTGCCAGCAGCCCCTGGACAGGGTCGACAGATACGCAGTATTTT. This sequence encodes CASSPWTGSTDTQYF. The chain combines TRBV11-2 with TRBJ2-3; TRBD1 agrees at 8 bases. Germline assignment: CDR1 SGHAT and CDR2 FQNNGV. After removal of 5 bases from V and 3 bases from J, the junction contained 7 bases not matched to a gene. The CDR3 length is 15 residues.

In this sample, this clonotype turned up a few times. V is TRBV29-1 and J is TRBJ2-1, with unresolved D. V was trimmed by 1 base and J by 0 bases, leaving 16 bases between them. From germline, CDR1 is SQVTM and CDR2 ANQGSEA. The CDR3 has 17 amino acids. The CDR3 DNA reads TGCAGCGTTGAAGCTCCTGTTCTGGGCGCCTCCTACAATGAGCAGTTCTTC. It codes for CSVEAPVLGASYNEQFF.

This clonotype has more than one count but fewer than ten. This chain connects TRBV3-1 to TRBJ2-3; 7 bases map to TRBD1. With V trimmed by 1 base and J by 3 bases, 7 bases remained unmatched. The CDR3 is 16 residues long. CDR1 and CDR2 from the germline V gene are LGHDT and YNNKEL (reference sequence). The CDR3 nucleotides are TGTGCCAGCAGCCAAGGACGAGGACAGGTAACAGATACGCAGTATTTT. Amino acids: CASSQGRGQVTDTQYF.

This clonotype was observed many times. Written as DNA, the CDR3 is TGCGCCAGCAGGGGCCAGGGGTACAGCTACGACGAGCAGTACTTC. Its translation: CASRGQGYSYDEQYF. The rearrangement uses TRBV5-1 and TRBJ2-7; D possibly corresponds to TRBD1 (6 bases). Germline lookup yields CDR1 SGHRS and CDR2 YFSETQ. This CDR3 has 15 amino acids. Trimming left V 5 bases short and J 5 bases short, with 20 bases between.

In its sample, this clonotype was seen many times. V is TRBV5-1 and J is TRBJ2-7; the D call may be TRBD1 or TRBD2 (5 bases each). Germline CDR1 and CDR2: SGHRS and YFSETQ. CDR3 length equals 13 residues. V was trimmed by 4 bases and J by 7 bases, leaving 15 bases between them. The CDR3 region has the DNA TGCGCCAGCAGCCTAGGGACGACGCGGGAGCAGTACTTC. This gives the protein CASSLGTTREQYF. The full variable domain, its missing parts supplied by reference TRBV5-1 and TRBJ2-7, is KAGVTQTPRYLIKTRGQQVTLSCSPISGHRSVSWYQQTPGQGLQFLFEYFSETQRNKGNFPGRFSGRQFSNSRSEMNVSTLELGDSALYLCASSLGTTREQYFGPGTRLTVT.